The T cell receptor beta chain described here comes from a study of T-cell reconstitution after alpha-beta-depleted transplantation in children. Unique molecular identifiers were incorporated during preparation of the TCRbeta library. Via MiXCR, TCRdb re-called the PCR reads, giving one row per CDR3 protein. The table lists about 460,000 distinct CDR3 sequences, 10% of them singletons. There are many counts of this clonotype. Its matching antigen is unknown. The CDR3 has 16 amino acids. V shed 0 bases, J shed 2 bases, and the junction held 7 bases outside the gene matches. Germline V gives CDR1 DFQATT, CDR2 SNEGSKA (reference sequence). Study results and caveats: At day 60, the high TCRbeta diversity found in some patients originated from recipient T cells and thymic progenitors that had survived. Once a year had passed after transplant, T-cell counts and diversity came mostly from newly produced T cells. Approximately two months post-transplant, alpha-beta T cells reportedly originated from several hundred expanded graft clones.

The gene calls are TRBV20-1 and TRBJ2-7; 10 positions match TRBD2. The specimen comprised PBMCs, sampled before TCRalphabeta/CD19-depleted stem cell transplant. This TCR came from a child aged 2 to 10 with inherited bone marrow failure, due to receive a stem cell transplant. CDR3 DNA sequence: TGCAGTGCTAGAGAACTAGCGGGAATTCCCCCCTACGAGCAGTACTTC. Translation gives CSARELAGIPPYEQYF.